A single sample is the source of the 30 T cell receptor beta chains below, sequenced in a study of control samples from healthy donors and cancer patients. This table comes from immunoSEQ multiplex PCR, and its TCRdb copy is limited to in-frame clones, with some not included. Of around 110,000 clones detected, around 91% appear once; the ten largest clones hold around 1.1%. Sequences were obtained from PBMCs. The receptors stem from a woman aged 45-60 years with colorectal cancer.

The J gene is TRBJ2-5, the V gene TRBV4-2, with D perhaps being TRBD1 or TRBD2 (5 bases each). Germline CDR1 is LGHNA and CDR2 is YNFKEQ. The CDR3 extends over 16 amino acids. Trimming removed 0 bases at V and 1 base at J, with 12 bases between. CDR3 DNA sequence: TGTGCCAGCAGCCAAGATCTTGGTGGGGGCCAAGAGACCCAGTACTTC. Translation gives CASSQDLGGGQETQYF.

The rearrangement uses TRBV5-6 and TRBJ1-1; D call uncertain. With 1 base removed from V and 7 bases from J, the gap between germline ends came to 11 bases. This CDR3 has 13 residues. The germline gives CDR1 SGHDT, CDR2 YYEEEE. DNA for the CDR3: TGTGCCAGCAGCTTGTGGCCAGAGGTTGAAGCTTTCTTT. It encodes CASSLWPEVEAFF.

This chain links TRBV5-1 with TRBJ2-7; 14 bases match TRBD2. Germline V gene data show CDR1 as SGHRS and CDR2 as YFSETQ. The V gene end was trimmed by 3 bases and the J gene end by 6 bases; junction bases not matched to a gene: 17. The CDR3 loop spans 19 amino acids. The CDR3: CASSSRELTSGGAFGEQYF. In DNA form, the CDR3 reads TGCGCCAGCAGCTCCCGGGAACTGACTAGCGGGGGGGCGTTCGGCGAGCAGTACTTC. The full variable domain, rest sourced from reference TRBV5-1 and TRBJ2-7, is KAGVTQTPRYLIKTRGQQVTLSCSPISGHRSVSWYQQTPGQGLQFLFEYFSETQRNKGNFPGRFSGRQFSNSRSEMNVSTLELGDSALYLCASSSRELTSGGAFGEQYFGPGTRLTVT.

V is TRBV3-1 (or the pseudogene TRBV3-2) and J is TRBJ2-6; 9 nucleotides line up with TRBD1. The CDR3 loop spans 18 amino acids. V trimming: 2 bases; J trimming: 4 bases; junction bases outside the gene matches: 9. CDR1 LGHDT and CDR2 YNNKEL come from the germline V gene (reference sequence). The CDR3 reads CASSQTGQGLLGANVLTF. DNA of the CDR3: TGTGCCAGCAGCCAAACGGGACAGGGATTGCTCGGGGCCAACGTCCTGACTTTC.

The chain links TRBV19 to TRBJ2-3, with D unresolved. Trimming removed 4 bases at V and 3 bases at J, with 5 bases between. CDR1 LNHDA and CDR2 SQIVND come from the germline V gene (reference sequence). The CDR3 contains 12 residues. The CDR3 loop is CASSRTTDTQYF. The CDR3 DNA reads as TGTGCCAGTAGTAGGACGACAGATACGCAGTATTTT.

V usage is TRBV7-2 and J usage is TRBJ2-5, with 11 bases lining up with TRBD2. V was clipped by 9 bases and J by 5 bases; unmatched bases: 5. CDR1 SGHTA and CDR2 FQGNSA come from the germline V gene. The CDR3 loop spans 13 amino acids. CDR3 amino acids: CASSGGAHETQYF. The CDR3 coding sequence is TGTGCCAGTAGCGGGGGGGCCCATGAGACCCAGTACTTC.

This chain links TRBV7-2 with TRBJ2-7; maybe TRBD1 (5 bases). Trimming removed 5 bases at V and 6 bases at J, with 20 bases between. Germline CDR1 SGHTA, CDR2 FQGNSA. This CDR3 is built from 15 residues. The CDR3 DNA reads TGTGCCAGCAGCAGGGGTCATCAGTCAGTTACCGAGCAGTACTTC. This translates into CASSRGHQSVTEQYF.

The chain links TRBV29-1 to TRBJ1-2; D not resolved. In germline, CDR1 is SQVTM, CDR2 ANQGSEA. The CDR3 sequence is 11 residues long. V lost 2 bases and J 8 bases, leaving 9 bases between the germline ends. The chain's CDR3 is CSVETAGGYTF. The DNA for the CDR3 is TGCAGCGTTGAAACGGCTGGGGGCTACACCTTC.

Here the CDR3 reads CASSDWGAGNEKLFF. Here the CDR3 DNA reads TGTGCCAGCAGTGATTGGGGCGCGGGTAATGAAAAACTGTTTTTT. V and J are TRBV2 and TRBJ1-4; maybe TRBD1 (5 bases). Trimming left V 3 bases short and J 4 bases short, with 12 bases between. From germline, CDR1 is SNHLY and CDR2 FYNNEI. CDR3 length equals 15 residues.

The CDR3 reads CASSIEGSGYYNEQFF. In nucleotides, the CDR3 is TGTGCCAGTAGTATAGAGGGTAGCGGCTACTACAATGAGCAGTTCTTC. The V call is TRBV19, the J call TRBJ2-1, with D perhaps TRBD2 (6 bases). V lost 0 bases and J 3 bases, leaving 12 bases between the germline ends. CDR1 and CDR2 (germline): LNHDA, SQIVND (reference sequence). The length of the CDR3 is 16 residues.

The chain employs TRBV19 and TRBJ1-1; TRBD1 matches 11 bases. CDR1 LNHDA and CDR2 SQIVND come from the germline V gene (reference sequence). The CDR3 extends over 15 amino acids. Germline trimming cut 4 bases from V and 5 bases from J; bases unmatched to any gene: 6. CDR3 region: CASSTGQGAVTEAFF. CDR3 DNA sequence: TGTGCCAGTAGTACAGGACAGGGGGCAGTTACTGAAGCTTTCTTT.

The chain combines TRBV19 with TRBJ2-6, with D possibly matching TRBD1 (5 bases). The germline V gene encodes CDR1 LNHDA and CDR2 SQIVND (reference sequence). The V gene lost 4 bases and the J gene lost 3 bases, with 16 bases spanning the gap. There are 17 residues in the CDR3. The chain's CDR3 is CASSTDTGHGGANVLTF. DNA for the CDR3: TGTGCCAGTAGTACAGACACAGGACACGGTGGGGCCAACGTCCTGACTTTC.

This clone was detected only once. Because the CDR3's place on the DNA is in doubt, the DNA is left out and the CDR3 is given as listed by TCRdb. The chain carries TRBV27 and TRBJ1-2; the DNA was not used to check the table's D call, TRBD1. Ends included, the CDR3 has 19 residues. Per the germline V gene, CDR1 is MNHEY and CDR2 is SMNVEV (reference sequence). The CDR3 reads CASSLRGQGAPFFGNGYTF.

This rearrangement joins TRBV7-8 to TRBJ2-2, with 7 bases identical to TRBD1. Germline lookup yields CDR1 SGHVS and CDR2 FQNEAQ. Trimming at V came to 5 bases and at J to 0 bases, leaving 3 bases not matched to a gene. The CDR3 totals 15 residues. The CDR3 sequence: CASSLTGTNTGELFF. In DNA, the CDR3 is TGTGCCAGCAGCCTGACAGGGACGAACACCGGGGAGCTGTTTTTT.

The V gene is TRBV11-2, the J gene TRBJ2-1; D is ambiguous. Trimming took 2 bases from V and 7 from J, leaving 6 bases between them. The CDR3 extends over 12 amino acids. Germline assignment: CDR1 SGHAT and CDR2 FQNNGV. In DNA, the CDR3 is TGTGCCAGCAGCTTACAAAGGAATGAGCAGTTCTTC. Amino acids: CASSLQRNEQFF.

The chain combines TRBV19 with TRBJ1-5; D gene unclear. This CDR3 is 15 amino acids long. Germline V lookup: CDR1 LNHDA, CDR2 SQIVND (reference sequence). V was pared by 5 bases and J by 7 bases, with 18 bases between. The CDR3 region has the DNA TGTGCCAGTAGTGCCAGTGATCACTACAAACAGCCCCAGCATTTT. Protein product: CASSASDHYKQPQHF.

The rearrangement links TRBV27 to TRBJ2-7; 8 bases agree with TRBD2. The CDR3 sequence is 15 residues long. J lost 4 bases, V lost 5 bases, and 10 bases had no gene match. CDR1 MNHEY and CDR2 SMNVEV come from the germline V gene (reference sequence). Written as DNA, the CDR3 is TGTGCCAGCAGTGTTGGGGGGACTAGTTATTACGAGCAGTACTTC. It yields the protein CASSVGGTSYYEQYF.

V gene TRBV2 combines with J gene TRBJ2-3; D tentatively fits TRBD1 or TRBD2 (6 bases each). CDR1 and CDR2 from the germline V gene are SNHLY and FYNNEI. The CDR3 has 15 amino acids. V gave up 2 bases and J gave up 4 bases, with 13 bases separating them. CDR3: CASSEMRGDADTQYF. CDR3 coding DNA: TGTGCCAGCAGTGAAATGAGGGGGGACGCAGATACGCAGTATTTT.

The chain is built from TRBV5-4 and TRBJ2-2, with D possibly TRBD2 on 5 matching bases. In germline, CDR1 is SGHNT, CDR2 YYREEE (reference sequence). The length of the CDR3 is 16 residues. V was pared by 4 bases and J by 7 bases, with 20 bases between. The CDR3 loop reads CASSSGTVRTIGELFF. CDR3 coding DNA: TGTGCCAGCAGCAGCGGTACCGTGAGAACGATCGGGGAGCTGTTTTTT.

CDR3 amino acids: CAISESAALGYGYTF. CDR3 coding DNA: TGTGCCATCAGTGAGTCGGCGGCGCTAGGCTATGGCTACACCTTC. The chain recombines TRBV10-3 with TRBJ1-2, with D uncertain. V was trimmed by 0 bases and J by 4 bases, leaving 12 bases between them. The CDR3 consists of 15 residues. Per the germline V gene, CDR1 is ENHRY and CDR2 is SYGVKD.

CDR3 sequence reads: CASSPGRSTDTQYF. For the CDR3, the DNA is TGTGCCAGCTCACCAGGACGTAGCACAGATACGCAGTATTTT. This chain links TRBV18 with TRBJ2-3; D is unresolved. Trimming pared 2 bases from V and 0 bases from J, leaving 6 bases between. The germline V gene encodes CDR1 KGHSH and CDR2 LQKENI. CDR3 length: 14 amino acids.

This chain connects TRBV6-6 to TRBJ2-3; D unresolved. This CDR3 region has 12 residues. Germline CDR1 is MNHNY and CDR2 is SVGAGI (reference sequence). The V and J ends lost 5 bases and 2 bases respectively, with 5 bases between them. CDR3 bases: TGTGCCAGCAGTCAGACCACAGATACGCAGTATTTT. Translated, it gives CASSQTTDTQYF.

The rearrangement joins TRBV25-1 to TRBJ1-2; 7 nucleotides match TRBD1. Germline loops: CDR1 MGHDK, CDR2 SYGVNS. This CDR3 contains 15 residues. V was pared by 8 bases and J by 5 bases, with 14 bases of the junction left unmatched. CDR3 region: CASYETGFIEYGYTF. CDR3 nucleotides: TGTGCCAGCTACGAGACAGGGTTTATTGAATATGGCTACACCTTC.

This clone showed up just a few times. The same CDR3 can be traced to other DNA sequences in this sample. This chain joins TRBV5-6 and TRBJ2-5; 7 bases line up with TRBD2. V shed 2 bases, J shed 0 bases, and the junction held 16 bases outside the gene matches. The germline V gene has CDR1 SGHDT and CDR2 YYEEEE. The CDR3 sequence is 19 residues long. CDR3 sequence reads: CASSLASGRGGGYQETQYF. The DNA of the CDR3 is TGTGCCAGCAGCTTAGCGTCGGGGCGGGGCGGGGGATACCAAGAGACCCAGTACTTC.

The chain has TRBV2 and TRBJ1-2; possibly TRBD1 for D (5 bases). The germline V and J ends were trimmed by 7 bases and 4 bases, with 13 bases remaining between them. In germline, CDR1 is SNHLY, CDR2 FYNNEI. The CDR3 is made up of 13 amino acids. CDR3 in amino acids: CASMKGTGYGYTF. CDR3 nucleotide sequence: TGTGCCAGCATGAAGGGCACAGGCTATGGCTACACCTTC.

This sequence joins TRBV6-5 and TRBJ1-2, with D perhaps matching TRBD1 (5 bases). CDR1 is MNHEY and CDR2 is SVGAGI in the germline V gene. V lost 9 bases to trimming and J lost 2 bases, with 16 bases between them. There are 14 residues in the CDR3. The CDR3 DNA sequence: TGTGCCAGTTCGTCCGGGACGGGAAACTATGGCTACACCTTC. This sequence encodes CASSSGTGNYGYTF.

The chain has TRBV5-4 and TRBJ1-2; D is undetermined. Trimming removed 3 bases from V and 3 bases from J, with 3 bases in between. Germline V gene lookup returns CDR1 SGHNT and CDR2 YYREEE (reference sequence). The CDR3 runs to 11 residues. In DNA form, the CDR3 reads TGTGCCAGCAGCTCTGACTATGGCTACACCTTC. This translates into CASSSDYGYTF.

This clone has more than one count but fewer than ten. Other DNA sequences from this sample encode an identical CDR3 as well. The chain couples TRBV7-9 to TRBJ2-5; no firm D call. From germline, CDR1 is SEHNR and CDR2 FQNEAQ (reference sequence). This CDR3 region has 12 residues. Trimming shortened V by 1 base and J by 4 bases, and 4 bases separated the two germline ends. The CDR3 bases are TGTGCCAGCAGCTTAGTTGGAGAGACCCAGTACTTC. Protein: CASSLVGETQYF.

V gene TRBV7-2 combines with J gene TRBJ2-1; 8 nucleotides line up with TRBD2. The germline V gene has CDR1 SGHTA and CDR2 FQGNSA. This CDR3 has 15 residues. Trimming at V came to 6 bases and at J to 4 bases, leaving 8 bases not matched to a gene. CDR3 sequence: CASRPRGGLYNEQFF. The CDR3 bases are TGTGCCAGCAGGCCCCGGGGGGGTCTATACAATGAGCAGTTCTTC. The whole variable domain, filled in from reference TRBV7-2 and TRBJ2-1, reads GAGVSQSPSNKVTEKGKDVELRCDPISGHTALYWYRQSLGQGLEFLIYFQGNSAPDKSGLPSDRFSAERTGGSVSTLTIQRTQQEDSAVYLCASRPRGGLYNEQFFGPGTRLTVL.

This clone appeared a single time. This sequence joins TRBV5-1 and TRBJ2-1, with TRBD2 matching over 11 bases. The CDR3 extends over 15 amino acids. Germline V gives CDR1 SGHRS, CDR2 YFSETQ. Trimming cost V 0 bases and J 7 bases; bases outside gene matches: 3. The CDR3 region has the DNA TGCGCCAGCAGCTTGGAGTTAGCGGGAGGGAATGAGCAGTTCTTC. Translated: CASSLELAGGNEQFF.